This is a list of T cell receptor beta chains from one sample in a study of T cells in Graves' hyperthyroidism and ophthalmopathy. TCRdb re-called the multiplex PCR reads through MiXCR, storing one row per CDR3 protein. The sample records about 560,000 distinct CDR3 sequences, approximately 16% being singletons. Sequenced: blood. All receptors come from a woman between 18 and 29 years old with Graves' hyperthyroidism. Both conserved end residues are part of each CDR3. Each record gives: D gene, J gene, clone size, V gene, CDR3 DNA, CDR3 protein. The D gene is left open where the match is weak. Size is stated for part of the rows, as once, few or many counts, or as a class when the clone is expanded.

D gene: TRBD1; J gene: TRBJ2-3; clone size: many; V gene: TRBV11-2; CDR3 DNA: TGTGCCAGCAGCCCGGGGACAGGCCTTAGCACAGATACGCAGTATTTT; CDR3 protein: CASSPGTGLSTDTQYF
D gene: TRBD1; J gene: TRBJ2-2; clone size: few; V gene: TRBV7-9; CDR3 DNA: TGTGCCAGCAGCTCAATCCGGGACAGGGACACCGGGGAGCTGTTTTTT; CDR3 protein: CASSSIRDRDTGELFF
D gene: TRBD1; J gene: TRBJ1-4; clone size: many; V gene: TRBV29-1; CDR3 DNA: TGCAGCGTTGAAAGAGGGGGCGATGAAAAACTGTTTTTT; CDR3 protein: CSVERGGDEKLFF
D gene: -; J gene: TRBJ2-1; clone size: -; V gene: TRBV5-1; CDR3 DNA: TGCGCCAGCTCCTTAGGGGGGGCCTCACCCTACAATGAGCAGTCCTTC; CDR3 protein: CASSLGGASPYNEQSF
D gene: -; J gene: TRBJ2-4; clone size: many; V gene: TRBV2; CDR3 DNA: TGTGCCAGCAGTCCGGACATCGAGGCCAAAAACATTCAGTACTTC; CDR3 protein: CASSPDIEAKNIQYF
D gene: -; J gene: TRBJ1-1; clone size: -; V gene: TRBV5-1; CDR3 DNA: TGCGCCAGCAGCTTGGATCCCCCATCCCTCAACACTGAAGCTTTCTTT; CDR3 protein: CASSLDPPSLNTEAFF
D gene: -; J gene: TRBJ1-1; clone size: few; V gene: TRBV30; CDR3 DNA: TGTGCCTGGAGTGTACTGGGTGGAACTGAAGCTTTCTTT; CDR3 protein: CAWSVLGGTEAFF
D gene: TRBD2; J gene: TRBJ2-1; clone size: once; V gene: TRBV4-1; CDR3 DNA: TGCGCCAGCAGCCACCCCCGGACTAGCGGGGGAAACAATGAGCAGTTCTTC; CDR3 protein: CASSHPRTSGGNNEQFF
D gene: TRBD1; J gene: TRBJ2-2; clone size: -; V gene: TRBV24-1; CDR3 DNA: TGTGCCACCAGTGATCCCGTAGGACAGGGGGCCGGGGAGCTGTTTTTT; CDR3 protein: CATSDPVGQGAGELFF
D gene: TRBD2; J gene: TRBJ2-1; clone size: -; V gene: TRBV20-1; CDR3 DNA: TGCAGTGCTACAGGCCCCCGGGGCGGGGGGGCTTCCTACAATGAGCAGTTCTTC; CDR3 protein: CSATGPRGGGASYNEQFF
D gene: -; J gene: TRBJ1-4; clone size: -; V gene: TRBV20-1; CDR3 DNA: TGCAGTGCCCCCGCAGGAAGTGAAAAACTGTTTTTT; CDR3 protein: CSAPAGSEKLFF
D gene: TRBD1; J gene: TRBJ1-2; clone size: many; V gene: TRBV20-1; CDR3 DNA: TGCAGTGCTCGAACAGGGGGCGCGGTTGGCTACACCTTC; CDR3 protein: CSARTGGAVGYTF
D gene: -; J gene: TRBJ2-3; clone size: -; V gene: TRBV6-5; CDR3 DNA: TGTGCCAGCAGTTACTCTAGCGGACCCACAGATACGCAGTATTTT; CDR3 protein: CASSYSSGPTDTQYF
D gene: TRBD2; J gene: TRBJ2-7; clone size: -; V gene: TRBV5-1; CDR3 DNA: TGCGCCAGCAGCTTGTTGGCGGGAGTTAGCGACGAGCAGTACTTC; CDR3 protein: CASSLLAGVSDEQYF
D gene: -; J gene: TRBJ2-5; clone size: many; V gene: TRBV7-9; CDR3 DNA: TGTGCCAGCAGCTCAGGGGAAGGGACCCAGTACTTC; CDR3 protein: CASSSGEGTQYF
D gene: -; J gene: TRBJ2-5; clone size: many; V gene: TRBV12-3/TRBV12-4; CDR3 DNA: TGTGCCAGCAGCACGGGGGTCCAAGAGACCCAGTACTTC; CDR3 protein: CASSTGVQETQYF
D gene: -; J gene: TRBJ1-2; clone size: few; V gene: TRBV6-1; CDR3 DNA: TGTGCCAGCAGTGATTGGCAGGGGAACTATGGCTACACCTTC; CDR3 protein: CASSDWQGNYGYTF
D gene: TRBD2; J gene: TRBJ2-7; clone size: many; V gene: TRBV11-2; CDR3 DNA: TGTGCCAGCAGCTTAGGAGGGAGGGCCTCTCGCGAGCAGTACTTC; CDR3 protein: CASSLGGRASREQYF
D gene: -; J gene: TRBJ1-3; clone size: many; V gene: TRBV11-2; CDR3 DNA: TGTGCCAGCAGCTCCCTCATACACTCTGGAAACACCATATATTTT; CDR3 protein: CASSSLIHSGNTIYF
D gene: TRBD1; J gene: TRBJ1-2; clone size: few; V gene: TRBV16; CDR3 DNA: TGTGCCAGCACCCTTCCGGGACAGGGGAACTATGGCTACACCTTC; CDR3 protein: CASTLPGQGNYGYTF
D gene: -; J gene: TRBJ2-2; clone size: -; V gene: TRBV29-1; CDR3 DNA: TGCAGCGTTGTGGCTCTCACCGGGGAGCTGTTTTTT; CDR3 protein: CSVVALTGELFF
D gene: -; J gene: TRBJ1-1; clone size: -; V gene: TRBV4-1; CDR3 DNA: TGCGCCAGCAGCCAAGCCAGGGATGGCACTGAAGCTTTCTTT; CDR3 protein: CASSQARDGTEAFF
D gene: TRBD1; J gene: TRBJ1-6; clone size: -; V gene: TRBV6-1; CDR3 DNA: TGTGCCAGCAGCCGGGACAGACCTAGACCGAGCTCCTATAATTCACCCCTCCACTTT; CDR3 protein: CASSRDRPRPSSYNSPLHF
D gene: -; J gene: TRBJ2-2; clone size: -; V gene: TRBV7-8; CDR3 DNA: TGTGCCAGCAGTTATGGTAAAGGTCAGGCCGGGGAGCTGTTTTTT; CDR3 protein: CASSYGKGQAGELFF
D gene: -; J gene: TRBJ2-1; clone size: -; V gene: TRBV12-5; CDR3 DNA: TGTGCTAGTGGACACGCCTGGAACAATGGGCAGTTCTTC; CDR3 protein: CASGHAWNNGQFF
D gene: TRBD1; J gene: TRBJ1-4; clone size: few; V gene: TRBV11-2; CDR3 DNA: TGTGCCAGCAGCCCAGAGGACAGGGCTAATGAAAAACTGTTTTTT; CDR3 protein: CASSPEDRANEKLFF
D gene: -; J gene: TRBJ1-6; clone size: many; V gene: TRBV12-3/TRBV12-4; CDR3 DNA: TGTGCCAGCACCTCCGGGGAGGGAGTGGAGTATAATTCACCCCTCCACTTT; CDR3 protein: CASTSGEGVEYNSPLHF
D gene: TRBD1; J gene: TRBJ1-6; clone size: -; V gene: TRBV11-3; CDR3 DNA: TGTGCCAGCAGCTTAGGGGCGACGGGACAGTATAATTCACCCCTCCACTTT; CDR3 protein: CASSLGATGQYNSPLHF
D gene: -; J gene: TRBJ2-1; clone size: few; V gene: TRBV14; CDR3 DNA: TGTGCCAGCAGCCAAGACGCCGCGGTGCAGTTCTTC; CDR3 protein: CASSQDAAVQFF
D gene: -; J gene: TRBJ2-7; clone size: many; V gene: TRBV28; CDR3 DNA: TGTGCCACCAACGAGGATGTTAGCGGATTTTACGAGCAGTACTTC; CDR3 protein: CATNEDVSGFYEQYF
D gene: -; J gene: TRBJ2-1; clone size: many; V gene: TRBV3-1; CDR3 DNA: TGTGCCAGCAGCCAATTGGGGGCTAGCGGAACCAATGAGCAGTTCTTC; CDR3 protein: CASSQLGASGTNEQFF
D gene: -; J gene: TRBJ1-4; clone size: -; V gene: TRBV20-1; CDR3 DNA: TGCAGTGCTAGACAGGGGTACCCTAATGAAAAACTGTTTTTT; CDR3 protein: CSARQGYPNEKLFF
D gene: TRBD2; J gene: TRBJ2-1; clone size: -; V gene: TRBV4-2; CDR3 DNA: TGTGCCAGCAGCCAAGATGGCCTAGCGGGGGGGCCGATCGGTGAGCAGTTCTTC; CDR3 protein: CASSQDGLAGGPIGEQFF
D gene: -; J gene: TRBJ1-2; clone size: many; V gene: TRBV12-3/TRBV12-4; CDR3 DNA: TGTGCCAGCAGTTTTGGACGGAGGGGGATTGGCTACACCTTC; CDR3 protein: CASSFGRRGIGYTF
D gene: -; J gene: TRBJ2-2; clone size: many; V gene: TRBV2; CDR3 DNA: TGTGCCAGCAGTGAAACCCGGACGGGCACCGGGGAGCTGTTTTTT; CDR3 protein: CASSETRTGTGELFF
D gene: TRBD2; J gene: TRBJ2-2; clone size: -; V gene: TRBV5-1; CDR3 DNA: TGCGCCAGCAGCTTCTGGGGACTAGCGGGAGTCTGGGGAATCGATGCCGGGGAGCTGTTTTTT; CDR3 protein: CASSFWGLAGVWGIDAGELFF
D gene: TRBD1; J gene: TRBJ1-2; clone size: -; V gene: TRBV4-2; CDR3 DNA: TGTGCCAGCAGCCCAAGCGACAGGGAGGGGAATGGCTACACCTTC; CDR3 protein: CASSPSDREGNGYTF
D gene: TRBD2; J gene: TRBJ2-1; clone size: few; V gene: TRBV12-3/TRBV12-4; CDR3 DNA: TGTGCCAGCAGCCCTAGCGGGGGGTTTTACAATGAGCAGTTCTTC; CDR3 protein: CASSPSGGFYNEQFF
D gene: -; J gene: TRBJ1-2; clone size: few; V gene: TRBV7-2; CDR3 DNA: TGTGCCAGCAGCTTAAGGGAGATAGCTAACTATGGCTACACCTTC; CDR3 protein: CASSLREIANYGYTF
D gene: TRBD1; J gene: TRBJ2-5; clone size: many; V gene: TRBV6-1; CDR3 DNA: TGTGCCAGCAGTACGACGACAGGGGGGGAGACCCAGTACTTC; CDR3 protein: CASSTTTGGETQYF
D gene: -; J gene: TRBJ2-7; clone size: -; V gene: TRBV5-4; CDR3 DNA: TGTGCCAGCAGCAGGGGGACGACCTACGAGCAGTACTTC; CDR3 protein: CASSRGTTYEQYF
D gene: TRBD1; J gene: TRBJ1-1; clone size: few; V gene: TRBV29-1; CDR3 DNA: TGCAGCGTCTCGTCAGGGGGCGGGAGGAACACTGAAGCTTTCTTT; CDR3 protein: CSVSSGGGRNTEAFF
D gene: -; J gene: TRBJ2-5; clone size: few; V gene: TRBV5-4; CDR3 DNA: TGTGCCAGCAGCTTGGGGCTAGGGAGCCCAGAGACCCAGTACTTC; CDR3 protein: CASSLGLGSPETQYF
D gene: TRBD1; J gene: TRBJ1-2; clone size: -; V gene: TRBV7-6; CDR3 DNA: TGTGCCAGCAGCTTCGGGACAGGGGCTAACTATGGCTACACCTTC; CDR3 protein: CASSFGTGANYGYTF
D gene: -; J gene: TRBJ2-7; clone size: many; V gene: TRBV12-5; CDR3 DNA: TGTGCTAGTGGCTACCCGGGGGGACAATCTCCTAGCCACGAGCAGTACTTC; CDR3 protein: CASGYPGGQSPSHEQYF
D gene: -; J gene: TRBJ1-4; clone size: -; V gene: TRBV5-5; CDR3 DNA: TGTGCCAGCAGCTTACGAGGGAGTGAGGAACTGTTTTTT; CDR3 protein: CASSLRGSEELFF
D gene: -; J gene: TRBJ2-4; clone size: once; V gene: TRBV2; CDR3 DNA: TGTGCCAGCAGGCAGGAAAACATTCAGTACTTC; CDR3 protein: CASRQENIQYF
D gene: TRBD2; J gene: TRBJ2-1; clone size: -; V gene: TRBV28; CDR3 DNA: TGTGCCAGCAGTTTAAGGAACTCGGGACTATTCTTCAATGAGCAGTTCTTC; CDR3 protein: CASSLRNSGLFFNEQFF
D gene: -; J gene: TRBJ2-7; clone size: many; V gene: TRBV20-1; CDR3 DNA: TGCAGTGCTAGAGATCCAGCAGGCGGATACGAGCAGTACTTC; CDR3 protein: CSARDPAGGYEQYF
D gene: TRBD2; J gene: TRBJ2-3; clone size: few; V gene: TRBV20-1; CDR3 DNA: TGCAGTGCTTCGCGCATAGCGGGAGCCCCAGATACGCAGTATTTT; CDR3 protein: CSASRIAGAPDTQYF
D gene: -; J gene: TRBJ1-3; clone size: -; V gene: TRBV2; CDR3 DNA: TGTGCCAGCACGAGACCGTCCTCTGGAAACACCATATATTTT; CDR3 protein: CASTRPSSGNTIYF
D gene: -; J gene: TRBJ1-1; clone size: -; V gene: TRBV6-1; CDR3 DNA: TGTGCCAGCAGCTTTAGCGGCGGCATCTTGAACACTGAAGCTTTCTTT; CDR3 protein: CASSFSGGILNTEAFF
D gene: TRBD2; J gene: TRBJ2-3; clone size: many; V gene: TRBV15; CDR3 DNA: TGTGCCACCAGCAGAGATCTGACCGGGGGGGCCGGAGATACGCAGTATTTT; CDR3 protein: CATSRDLTGGAGDTQYF
D gene: TRBD2; J gene: TRBJ2-3; clone size: -; V gene: TRBV11-3; CDR3 DNA: TGTGCCAGCAGCTCCGGTACTAGCGGGGGGGCGAGAAATACGCAGTATTTT; CDR3 protein: CASSSGTSGGARNTQYF
D gene: -; J gene: TRBJ2-2; clone size: few; V gene: TRBV28; CDR3 DNA: TGTGCCAGCAAGCAAGACACCGGGGAGCTGTTTTTT; CDR3 protein: CASKQDTGELFF
D gene: -; J gene: TRBJ1-3; clone size: -; V gene: TRBV19; CDR3 DNA: TGTGCCAGTAACGTTTGGGCTTCAGGAAACACCATATATTTT; CDR3 protein: CASNVWASGNTIYF
D gene: TRBD2; J gene: TRBJ2-3; clone size: many; V gene: TRBV24-1; CDR3 DNA: TGTGCCACCAGTGATTTGCAACCTAGCGGTAGCACAGATACGCAGTATTTT; CDR3 protein: CATSDLQPSGSTDTQYF
D gene: -; J gene: TRBJ1-6; clone size: many; V gene: TRBV11-2; CDR3 DNA: TGTGCCAGCAGCTTAGGACAGAGAGATTCACCCCTCCACTTT; CDR3 protein: CASSLGQRDSPLHF